The TCR beta chain under discussion was sequenced for a study of shared clonotypes between healthy human individuals. CDR1 and CDR2 from the germline V gene are KGHSH and LQKENI. CDR3 size: 17 residues. After removal of 3 bases from V and 4 bases from J, the junction contained 12 bases not matched to a gene. CD8 cells regarded as naive lacked CD45RO, were positively chosen for CCR7, and omitted terminally differentiated effector memory CD45RA+ cells. Clones were read by immunoSEQ multiplex PCR, and TCRdb kept only the in-frame ones, dropping some. The sample includes millions of clones, approximately 94% of them seen just once.

The rearrangement uses TRBV18 and TRBJ2-3; TRBD2 agrees at 8 bases. The sequenced sample consisted of naive CD8+ T cells from PBMCs. The sequence came from a man younger than 30 in good health. Some clones in this sample may be carry-over from other donors' samples. CDR3 sequence: CASSPSPGLEGSDTQYF. The CDR3 coding sequence is TGTGCCAGCTCACCTTCCCCGGGACTAGAGGGATCAGATACGCAGTATTTT.